The sequence of this T cell receptor (beta chain) was determined in a study of T cell responses to AZD1222 COVID-19 vaccine. Study conclusions and caveats: Recipients of two AZD1222 doses showed rising Spike-specific TCR breadth and depth.

The data were produced by immunoSEQ multiplex PCR, yet TCRdb's version contains in-frame clones alone and is incomplete. The sample lists about 190,000 clones, approximately 92% occurring once. The germline V and J ends were trimmed by 0 bases and 7 bases, with 19 bases remaining between them. This CDR3 has 18 residues. Germline loops: CDR1 LGHDT, CDR2 YNNKEL (reference sequence). This clone has only a few counts. Its cognate antigen is unknown. The rearrangement uses TRBV3-1 (or the pseudogene TRBV3-2) and TRBJ1-6, with D hard to call. This specimen consisted of peripheral blood, obtained on day 0 of AZD1222 vaccination. The TCR comes from an adult in good health. Here the CDR3 reads CASSQESPHTAGNSPLHF. CDR3 sequence (DNA): TGTGCCAGCAGCCAAGAATCCCCCCACACGGCGGGGAATTCACCCCTCCACTTT.